This record concerns one T cell receptor (beta chain) sequence. This entry belongs to a study of blood T cell repertoires in COVID-19. Study context: The samples span acute and convalescent COVID-19 from the United States, Italy and Spain. PBMCs, B-cell-depleted T cells, or T cells were the source of the cDNA or gDNA that made up the material.

Methods used by the authors: How many nucleated cells were present was estimated from reference gene primer amplification. Data came from immunoSEQ multiplex PCR; TCRdb stores just in-frame clones and leaves some out. That table supplies the V and J calls and clone size; D and trimming were determined from the DNA. The sample consists of about 73,000 clones, around four fifths of them appearing once. The CDR3 consists of 14 residues. Per germline, CDR1 GTSNPN and CDR2 SVGIG (reference sequence). With 3 bases clipped from V and 5 bases from J, the junction kept 8 bases outside the gene matches. Input material: peripheral blood. The source is a man aged 45 to 65 with active COVID-19. The chain links TRBV30 to TRBJ2-7, with 9 bases that match TRBD1. The DNA for the CDR3 is TGTGCCTGGAGCCCGGGACAGGGCATCCACGAGCAGTACTTC. This codes for CAWSPGQGIHEQYF.